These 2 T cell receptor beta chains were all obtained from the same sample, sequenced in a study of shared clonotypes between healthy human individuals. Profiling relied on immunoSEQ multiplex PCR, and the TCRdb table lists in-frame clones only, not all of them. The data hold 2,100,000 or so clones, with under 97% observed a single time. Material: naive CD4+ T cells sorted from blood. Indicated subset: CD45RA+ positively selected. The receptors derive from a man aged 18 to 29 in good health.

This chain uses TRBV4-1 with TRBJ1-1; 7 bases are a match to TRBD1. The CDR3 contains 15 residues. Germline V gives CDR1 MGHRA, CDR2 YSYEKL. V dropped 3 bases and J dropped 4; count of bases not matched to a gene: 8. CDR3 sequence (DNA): TGCGCCAGCAGCCAGCCCCGACAGGGTCCCACTGAAGCTTTCTTT. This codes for CASSQPRQGPTEAFF.

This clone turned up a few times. CDR3 nucleotides: TGTGCCAGCAGCCGAGGGAGGAACTATGGCTACACCTTC. Translated, it gives CASSRGRNYGYTF. The V call is TRBV11-2, the J call TRBJ1-2; D remains unclear. The length of the CDR3 is 13 residues. Deletions cut 5 bases from V and 2 bases from J, with 9 bases between. Germline V gives CDR1 SGHAT, CDR2 FQNNGV.